The clone carrying this TCR beta chain was seen many times. The target antigen is unknown. This sample's time point: healthy volunteer bleed at 2 weeks. Unseparated into fractions, whole blood served as the source from which total RNA was extracted. The library attached unique molecular identifiers to individual cDNA molecules. TCRdb reprocessed the RACE reads with MiXCR, giving one entry per CDR3 protein. The sample comprises more than 70,000 distinct CDR3 sequences, approximately 9.7% of which are singletons, and 2.9% rests with the top ten. Germline V gene data show CDR1 as SQVTM and CDR2 as ANQGSEA. V was clipped by 2 bases and J by 1 base, with 7 bases between them. This CDR3 has 13 residues. This sample was taken from a study of human T cells and chemical hapten exposure. Findings and limits, study-wide: TCRs at high frequency, those above 1 in 1000, did not change with DPC sensitization.

The TCR sequence derives from a female donor in good health. Some clones in this sample may be carry-over from other donors' samples. Source material: whole blood. This chain connects TRBV29-1 to TRBJ2-3; TRBD2 might be the D (6 bases). In DNA, the CDR3 is TGCAGCGTTGAATGGAGGGGCACAGATACGCAGTATTTT. Translation: CSVEWRGTDTQYF.